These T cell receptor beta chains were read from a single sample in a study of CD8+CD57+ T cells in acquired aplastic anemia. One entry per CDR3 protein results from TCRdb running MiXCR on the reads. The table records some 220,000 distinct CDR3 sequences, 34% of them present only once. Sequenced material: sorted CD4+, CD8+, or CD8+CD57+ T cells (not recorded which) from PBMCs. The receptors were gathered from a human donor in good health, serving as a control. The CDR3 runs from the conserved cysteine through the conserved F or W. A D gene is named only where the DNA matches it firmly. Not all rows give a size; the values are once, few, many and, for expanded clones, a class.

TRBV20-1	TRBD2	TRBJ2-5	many	TGCAGTGCTGGTTCCCAACTAGCGGGAGTCGTAGAGACCCAGTACTTC	CSAGSQLAGVVETQYF
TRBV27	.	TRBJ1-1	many	TGTGCCAGCAGTTCCCTCGGGACACTGAACACTGAAGCTTTCTTT	CASSSLGTLNTEAFF
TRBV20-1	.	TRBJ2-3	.	TGCAGTGCTAGAGCTTATCCACTAGCTTCTAGCACAGATACGCAGTATTTT	CSARAYPLASSTDTQYF
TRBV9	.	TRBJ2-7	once	TGTGCCAGCAGCGCCCAGCCGCCGCCCTACGAGCAGTACTTC	CASSAQPPPYEQYF
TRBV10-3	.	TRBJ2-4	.	TGTGCCATCAGTGATACCGGGAGTACTTCTAGGGAAGCCAAAAACATTCAGTACTTC	CAISDTGSTSREAKNIQYF
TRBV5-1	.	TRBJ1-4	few	TGCGCCAGCAGCTTGGGGGCGGCTAATGAAAAACTGTTTTTT	CASSLGAANEKLFF
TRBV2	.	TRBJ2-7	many	TGTGCCAGCAGTGGGGGGCCCAGGGAGAATTCCTACGAGCAGTACTTC	CASSGGPRENSYEQYF
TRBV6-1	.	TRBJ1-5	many	TGTGCCAGCCATGCAGGGCCGTATCAGCCCCAGCATTTT	CASHAGPYQPQHF
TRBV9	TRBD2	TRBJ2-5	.	TGTGCCAGCAGCGACCGCTCCCCCGGGACTAGCGGGTCAGAGACCCAGTACTTC	CASSDRSPGTSGSETQYF
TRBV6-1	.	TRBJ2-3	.	TGTGCCAGCAGCCATCCCAACACAGATACGCAGTATTTT	CASSHPNTDTQYF
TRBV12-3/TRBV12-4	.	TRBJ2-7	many	TGTGCCAGCAGTTTTTTAGTCCAGTTGCAGTACTTC	CASSFLVQLQYF
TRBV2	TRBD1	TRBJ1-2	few	TGTGCCAGCGGTCTGACAGGGGGCATCTATGGCTACACCTTC	CASGLTGGIYGYTF
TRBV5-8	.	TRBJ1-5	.	TGTGCCAGCAGCTCGTACGCCTTCAATCAGCCCCAGCATTTT	CASSSYAFNQPQHF
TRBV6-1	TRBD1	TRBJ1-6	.	TGTGCCAGCAGTGAACCAAACTTCCCGGGACAGGGAAATAATTCACCCCTCCACTTT	CASSEPNFPGQGNNSPLHF
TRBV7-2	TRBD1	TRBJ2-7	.	TGTGCCAGCAGGCGGGGACAGGGGACCTGCGAGCAGTACTTC	CASRRGQGTCEQYF
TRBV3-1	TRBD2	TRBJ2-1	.	TGTGCCAGCAGCCAAGGACTAGCGGGAGGGAGTGTGCAGTTCTTC	CASSQGLAGGSVQFF
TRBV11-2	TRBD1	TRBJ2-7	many	TGTGCCAGCAGCCGAAGACGGGACAGGAGATACGAGCAGTACTTC	CASSRRRDRRYEQYF
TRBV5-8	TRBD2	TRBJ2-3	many	TGTGCCAGCAGCTACGGACTAGCGGGATTCGTCACAGATACGCAGTATTTT	CASSYGLAGFVTDTQYF
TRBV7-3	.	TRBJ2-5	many	TGTGCCAGCAGCTTAATACCTGGGGAGACCCAGTACTTC	CASSLIPGETQYF
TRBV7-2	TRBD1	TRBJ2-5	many	TGTGCCAGCAGCTCGACAGGGTCCGGAGAGACCCAGTACTTC	CASSSTGSGETQYF
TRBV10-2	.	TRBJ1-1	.	TGCGCTAGCAACCCCGTCCAGGGGAACACTGAAACTTTCTTT	CASNPVQGNTETFF
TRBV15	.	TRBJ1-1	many	TGTGCCACCAGCAGAGATGGCGGCGTTGGCCTGAACACTGAAGCTTTCTTT	CATSRDGGVGLNTEAFF
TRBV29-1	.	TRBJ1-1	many	TGCAGCGTTGTTGGCAGGGCTGAAGCTTTCTTT	CSVVGRAEAFF
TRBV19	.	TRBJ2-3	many	TGTGCCAGTAGTATAACAAATCTAGATACGCAGTATTTT	CASSITNLDTQYF
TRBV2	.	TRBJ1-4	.	TGTGCCAGCAGTGAAGCAGCTACCACTGAAAAACTGTTTTTT	CASSEAATTEKLFF
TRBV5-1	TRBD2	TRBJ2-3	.	TGCGCCAGCAGCCCACAGGGCTTAGCGGGGGGCACAGATACGCAGTATTTT	CASSPQGLAGGTDTQYF
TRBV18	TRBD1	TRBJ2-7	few	TGTGCCAGCTCACCATCAGGACAGGCCTACGAGCAGTACTTC	CASSPSGQAYEQYF
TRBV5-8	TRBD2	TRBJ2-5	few	TGTGCCAGCAGCTTGGAGGGGACTAGCTCCCGGGAGACCCAGTACTTC	CASSLEGTSSRETQYF
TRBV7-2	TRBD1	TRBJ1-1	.	TGTGCCAGCAGCCCACGGACAGGGGGCACTGAAGCTTCCTTT	CASSPRTGGTEASF
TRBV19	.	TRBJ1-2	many	TGTGCCAGTAGTATGGGGCCGGGCGGTGGCTACACCTTC	CASSMGPGGGYTF
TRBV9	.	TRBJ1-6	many	TGTGCCAGCAGCGACAGACGGGAGAGCTCCTATAATTCACCCCTCCACTTT	CASSDRRESSYNSPLHF
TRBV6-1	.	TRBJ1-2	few	TGTGCCAGCGGGAAAGGGACGACAAAGGGCTATGGCTACACCTTC	CASGKGTTKGYGYTF
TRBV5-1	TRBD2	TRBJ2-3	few	TGCGCCAGCAGCTTGGGGACTAGCGGGATCACAGATACGCAGTATTTT	CASSLGTSGITDTQYF
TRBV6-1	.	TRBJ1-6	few	TGTGCCCGCAGTGAAGCGTTGGGGGCAGGTTCACCCCTCCACTTT	CARSEALGAGSPLHF
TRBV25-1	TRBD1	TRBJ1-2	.	TGTGCCAGCAGTGAATTCTTGGCAGGGGGCACCTATGGCTACACCTTC	CASSEFLAGGTYGYTF
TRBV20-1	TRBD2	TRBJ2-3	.	TGCAGTGCCAGAGCGGGAGAAGTCCCAGATACGCAGTATTTT	CSARAGEVPDTQYF
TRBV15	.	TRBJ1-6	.	TGTGCCACCAGCAGAGATACGGCCAAACGAGGCTATAATCCACCCCTCCACTTT	CATSRDTAKRGYNPPLHF
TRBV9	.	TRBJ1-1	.	TGTGCCAGCAGCCCGTGGAACACTAAAGCTTTCTTT	CASSPWNTKAFF
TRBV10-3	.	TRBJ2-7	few	TGTGCCAGCAGTGAGCGACGGGGGTGGGACTACGAGCAGTACTTC	CASSERRGWDYEQYF
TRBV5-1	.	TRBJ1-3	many	TGCGCCAGCAGTGGGGACGGCTCTGGAAACACCATATATTTT	CASSGDGSGNTIYF
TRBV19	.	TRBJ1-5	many	TGTGCCAGTAGTATCTCGGCGGGAAATCAGCCCCAGCATTTT	CASSISAGNQPQHF
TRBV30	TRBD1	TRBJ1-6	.	TGTGCCTGGAGTGTATCGGGGACAGGCGCCCTGATGGTCCACTTT	CAWSVSGTGALMVHF
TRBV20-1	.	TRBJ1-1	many	TGCAGTGCTCTGACGGACATGAACACTGAAGCTTTCTTT	CSALTDMNTEAFF
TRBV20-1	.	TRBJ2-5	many	TGCAGTGCTCCATTCCACGGGCTACAAGAGACCCAGTACTTC	CSAPFHGLQETQYF
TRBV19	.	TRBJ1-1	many	TGTGCCAGTAGTACGAAGGGACTCCCGAACACTGAAGCTTTCTTT	CASSTKGLPNTEAFF
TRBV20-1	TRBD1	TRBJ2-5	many	TGCAGTGCTAGAGCGGGGGACAGGGGATTGACCCAGTACTTC	CSARAGDRGLTQYF
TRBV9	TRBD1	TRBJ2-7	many	TGTGCCAGCAGCGTCGGGACAGGGCAATCCTACGAGCAGTACTTC	CASSVGTGQSYEQYF
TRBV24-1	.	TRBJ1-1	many	TGTGCCACCAGTGACCGCACCAGACCGACTGAAGCTTTCTTT	CATSDRTRPTEAFF
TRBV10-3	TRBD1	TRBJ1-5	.	TGTGCCATCACGGGGACAGATAATCAGCCCCAGCATTTT	CAITGTDNQPQHF
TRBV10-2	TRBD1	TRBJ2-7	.	TGCGCCAGCAGTGAGCGGACAGGTTACGAGCAGTACTTC	CASSERTGYEQYF
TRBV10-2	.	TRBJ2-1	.	TGCGCCAGCAAGGGGGAGGGACACAATGAGCAGTTCTTC	CASKGEGHNEQFF
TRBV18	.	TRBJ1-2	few	TGTGCCAGCTCACCTTACGACGAGACTAACTATGGCTACACCTTC	CASSPYDETNYGYTF
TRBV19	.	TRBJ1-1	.	TGTGCCAGTACCCTACAGGGAAGAGACGAAGCTTTCTTT	CASTLQGRDEAFF
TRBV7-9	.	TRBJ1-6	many	TGTGCCAGCAGCTTAGCGTTAGGGGGTAAGAATTCACCCCTCCACTTT	CASSLALGGKNSPLHF
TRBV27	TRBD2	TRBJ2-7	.	TGTGCCAGCAGTCGTATTTCCGGGACTAGCGGCTCCTACGAGCAGTACTTC	CASSRISGTSGSYEQYF